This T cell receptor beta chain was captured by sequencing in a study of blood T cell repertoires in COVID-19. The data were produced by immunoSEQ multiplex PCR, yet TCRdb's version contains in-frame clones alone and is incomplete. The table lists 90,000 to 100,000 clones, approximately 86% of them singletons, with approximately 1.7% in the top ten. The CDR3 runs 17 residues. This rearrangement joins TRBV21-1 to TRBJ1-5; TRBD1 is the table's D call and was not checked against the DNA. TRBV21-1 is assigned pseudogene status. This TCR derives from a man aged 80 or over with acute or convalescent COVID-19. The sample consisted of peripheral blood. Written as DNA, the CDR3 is TGTGCCAGCAGCCTCCGGGAGGGACAGGGTGGCAATCAGCCCCAGCATTTT. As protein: CASSLREGQGGNQPQHF.